These T cell receptor beta chains were read from a single sample in a study of T cells and copy number aberrations in small-cell lung cancer. Only in-frame clones appear in the TCRdb table, and some are missing; sequencing was by immunoSEQ multiplex PCR. The table has more than 6,500 clones, approximately 76% seen once. Sample: normal tissue next to the tumor. Source of these receptors: a woman aged 70 to 79 with small cell lung cancer. Some clones in this sample may be carry-over from other donors' samples. The CDR3 runs from the conserved cysteine through the conserved F or W. D genes are given only for firm matches. For some rows the clone size is stated as once, few or many, or as a class when expanded; others skip it.

abundance	v_gene	d_gene	j_gene	CDR3nt	CDR3aa
-	TRBV14	-	TRBJ1-4	TGTGCCAGCAGCCCCGTTCGGGGCGGAAAACTGTTTTTT	CASSPVRGGKLFF
once	TRBV29-1	-	TRBJ2-1	TGCAGCGTTGAGACAGGATACAATGAGCAGTTCTTC	CSVETGYNEQFF
-	TRBV11-1	TRBD1	TRBJ2-7	TGTGCCAGCAGTCGTGAGACAGGGAAGGCCTACGAGCAGTACTTC	CASSRETGKAYEQYF
few	TRBV28	TRBD1	TRBJ2-1	TGTGCCAGCAGTTTTAATCCCGGACAGGGGGCAGGGGAGCAGTTCTTC	CASSFNPGQGAGEQFF
-	TRBV28	-	TRBJ1-1	TGTGCCAGCAGTTGGCCGGGACAAATCAACACTGAAGCTTTCTTT	CASSWPGQINTEAFF
-	TRBV5-1	TRBD1	TRBJ1-4	TGCGCCAGCAGCTTGGATCCAGGGGGAGTGTCGACTAATGAAAAACTGTTTTTT	CASSLDPGGVSTNEKLFF
-	TRBV11-2	-	TRBJ1-4	TGTGCCAGCAGCCATTCGACAGGCCATAATGAAAAACTGTTTTTT	CASSHSTGHNEKLFF
-	TRBV7-9	-	TRBJ1-1	TGTGCCAGCAGCTCAACTAACCGGGTGAACACTGAAGCTTTCTTT	CASSSTNRVNTEAFF
few	TRBV18	TRBD2	TRBJ2-1	TGTGCCAGCTCACCAACGACTAGCGTTCACAATGAGCAGTTCTTC	CASSPTTSVHNEQFF
-	TRBV5-1	-	TRBJ2-5	TGCGCCAGCAGCTTGGACCTCCAAGAGACCCAGTACTTC	CASSLDLQETQYF
-	TRBV7-2	-	TRBJ2-5	TGTGCCAGCAGCCACCTCGGGGGGCGTGGGGAAGAGACCCAGTACTTC	CASSHLGGRGEETQYF
-	TRBV19	-	TRBJ1-4	TGTGCCAGTAGTAAGGACGTTCAAGGGAAACTGTTTTTT	CASSKDVQGKLFF
-	TRBV5-1	-	TRBJ1-3	TGCGCCAGCAGCTTTGGCCAAACTGGAAACACCATATATTTT	CASSFGQTGNTIYF
large	TRBV7-3	-	TRBJ2-5	TGTGCCAGCAGCTTAGCAGCGTGGGAGACCCAGTACTTC	CASSLAAWETQYF
few	TRBV4-1	-	TRBJ1-1	TGCGCCAGCAGCCAAGATTTGGGGAACACTGAAGCTTTCTTT	CASSQDLGNTEAFF
-	TRBV5-1	-	TRBJ2-3	TGCGCCAGCAGCTTGCCGGGCTCGGGGGCTAGCGAGGCAGATACGCAGTATTTT	CASSLPGSGASEADTQYF
once	TRBV7-9	-	TRBJ2-1	TGTGCCAGCAGCTTAGGGGCCACCGGGCCGGAGCAGTTCTTC	CASSLGATGPEQFF
-	TRBV2	-	TRBJ1-1	TGTGCCAGCAGAGCTGACAGTCCGACTGAAGCTTTCTTT	CASRADSPTEAFF